This entry lists 8 T cell receptor beta chains sequenced from one sample in a study of identical twins. TCRdb recomputed calls from the 5' RACE reads with MiXCR, one row per CDR3 protein. Among some 630,000 distinct CDR3 sequences listed, about 7% were seen once. These data are also associated with another study on yellow fever vaccine responses in identical twins.

Material: PBMCs. The receptors were sampled from a woman under 30 in good health.

This clonotype has ten or more counts. V gene TRBV7-9 combines with J gene TRBJ2-5; TRBD2 agrees at 12 bases. The length of the CDR3 is 16 residues. The trim removed 10 bases at V and 1 base at J, leaving 10 bases unmatched. CDR1 and CDR2 (germline): SEHNR, FQNEAQ (reference sequence). The CDR3 sequence: CATHTSGGKSQETQYF. In nucleotides, the CDR3 is TGTGCCACCCATACTAGCGGGGGGAAAAGCCAAGAGACCCAGTACTTC.

The V and J genes are TRBV25-1 and TRBJ1-2, with TRBD1 matching 12 bases. This CDR3 is built from 15 residues. Germline loops: CDR1 MGHDK, CDR2 SYGVNS. V was pared by 4 bases and J by 3 bases, with 3 bases of the junction left unmatched. The CDR3 DNA reads as TGTGCCAGCAGTGGGGGGACAGGGGGCTACTATGGCTACACCTTC. It specifies CASSGGTGGYYGYTF.

In its sample, this clonotype was seen a few times. One junction end does not reproduce the germline sequence, and a read error may be involved. The V gene is TRBV5-6, the J gene TRBJ1-4; TRBD1 might be the D (6 bases). The CDR3 spans 11 residues. CDR1 and CDR2 (germline): SGHDT, YYEEEE. Here the CDR3 reads CASSLRTEASF. The CDR3 DNA reads as TGTGCCAGCAGCCTACGGACAGAGGCATCTTTT.

This clonotype has only a few counts. This chain links TRBV5-1 with TRBJ2-1, with TRBD2 matching 8 bases. In germline, CDR1 is SGHRS, CDR2 YFSETQ. The CDR3 totals 16 residues. With V trimmed by 2 bases and J by 9 bases, 13 bases remained unmatched. CDR3 region: CASSFSTSGGPAEQFF. CDR3 DNA: TGCGCCAGCAGCTTCTCGACGTCGGGGGGGCCGGCTGAGCAGTTCTTC.

CDR3 nucleotide sequence: TGTGCCAGCAGCCAAGTTCCGGGAGGCAGCTCCTACGAGCAGTACTTC. It translates to CASSQVPGGSSYEQYF. The chain recombines TRBV3-1 with TRBJ2-7, with 7 bases aligning to TRBD2. V lost 1 base, J lost 0 bases, and 6 bases stayed unmatched. CDR1 LGHDT and CDR2 YNNKEL come from the germline V gene (reference sequence). The CDR3 spans 16 residues.

V is TRBV7-8 and J is TRBJ2-1; weak D call: TRBD2 (5 bases). Germline V gene data show CDR1 as SGHVS and CDR2 as FQNEAQ. V was clipped by 10 bases and J by 8 bases, with 18 bases between them. This CDR3 has 13 residues. The CDR3 is CATELVAAYEQFF. The CDR3 DNA reads TGTGCCACGGAACTAGTTGCCGCGTATGAGCAGTTCTTC.

This chain uses TRBV4-1 with TRBJ1-2, with a tentative D call TRBD1 (5 bases). Germline assignment: CDR1 MGHRA and CDR2 YSYEKL. The V end was cut by 0 bases, the J end by 4 bases, with 9 bases between. CDR3 size: 14 residues. DNA for the CDR3: TGCGCCAGCAGCCAAGATGGGAGGGGCTATGGCTACACCTTC. Its protein product is CASSQDGRGYGYTF.

This clonotype occurred a few times. The chain recombines TRBV5-1 with TRBJ2-5; D ambiguous. Per the germline V gene, CDR1 is SGHRS and CDR2 is YFSETQ. This CDR3 region has 15 residues. V dropped 0 bases and J dropped 3 bases, with 12 bases sitting between them. The CDR3 nucleotides read TGCGCCAGCAGCTTGGGACTTACCCACGAAGAGACCCAGTACTTC. Translation gives CASSLGLTHEETQYF.